These 16 T cell receptor beta chains share one sample of origin, sequenced in a study of blood T cell repertoires in COVID-19. Only in-frame clones appear in the TCRdb table, and some are missing; sequencing was by immunoSEQ multiplex PCR. Found here are 130,000 to 150,000 clones, approximately 88% of them singletons; the top ten hold around 4.8%. The sequenced material came from peripheral blood. Receptors were obtained from a human donor in a cohort sampled during active COVID-19.

The chain employs TRBV28 and TRBJ2-7; 11 bases are a match to TRBD2. CDR3 length equals 17 residues. J gave up 8 bases and V 2 bases, and 14 bases lay outside the gene matches. Germline V gene data show CDR1 as MDHEN and CDR2 as SYDVKM. The CDR3: CASSLIVTSGDYPQQYF. In nucleotides, the CDR3 is TGTGCCAGCAGTTTAATAGTGACTAGCGGGGACTATCCTCAGCAGTACTTC.

V is TRBV6-1 and J is TRBJ1-5, with 8 bases identical to TRBD1. The junction had 10 bases not matched to a gene; V was cut back by 3 bases and J by 3 bases. This CDR3 region has 17 residues. Germline lookup yields CDR1 MNHNS and CDR2 SASEGT. For the CDR3, the DNA is TGTGCCAGCAGTGACCTAACTGGACAGGGACTCAATCAGCCCCAGCATTTT. Protein: CASSDLTGQGLNQPQHF.

The chain links TRBV16 to TRBJ1-2, with D maybe TRBD1 (6 bases). The CDR3 extends over 14 amino acids. The germline gives CDR1 KGHSY, CDR2 FQNENV. V lost 4 bases to trimming and J lost 4 bases, with 13 bases between them. The CDR3 here is CASSRDMGAYGYTF. The CDR3 nucleotides are TGTGCCAGCAGCCGGGATATGGGGGCCTATGGCTACACCTTC.

The chain has TRBV5-4 and TRBJ1-1; D gene ambiguous. With 0 bases removed from V and 10 bases from J, the gap between germline ends came to 10 bases. Germline assignment: CDR1 SGHNT and CDR2 YYREEE (reference sequence). The length of the CDR3 is 12 residues. CDR3: CASSLEHAGAFF. Here the CDR3 DNA reads TGTGCCAGCAGCTTGGAACACGCTGGAGCTTTCTTT.

The J gene is TRBJ1-5, the V gene TRBV30; D is undetermined. CDR3 length equals 15 residues. The germline V gene has CDR1 GTSNPN and CDR2 SVGIG (reference sequence). V was cut by 0 bases and J by 2 bases, with 11 bases left in between. The CDR3 nucleotides read TGTGCCTGGAGTGTAGGACTCCGGGGCAATCAGCCCCAGCATTTT. Amino acids: CAWSVGLRGNQPQHF.

The V and J genes are TRBV18 and TRBJ2-5; 9 bases line up with TRBD2. From germline, CDR1 is KGHSH and CDR2 LQKENI. The junction had 2 bases not matched to a gene; V was cut back by 1 base and J by 2 bases. The CDR3 is 15 amino acids. As DNA, the CDR3 is TGTGCCAGCTCACCACTTAGCGGGGGTCAAGAGACCCAGTACTTC. Translated, it gives CASSPLSGGQETQYF.

V gene TRBV5-1 combines with J gene TRBJ2-5; TRBD2 is a possible D gene (5 bases). There are 13 residues in the CDR3. V lost 7 bases, J lost 3 bases, and 13 bases lay in between. Germline loops: CDR1 SGHRS, CDR2 YFSETQ. The CDR3 coding sequence is TGCGCCAGCCGGAGGACTGGGGAAGAGACCCAGTACTTC. It yields the protein CASRRTGEETQYF.

The chain links TRBV19 to TRBJ2-1, with 9 bases that match TRBD2. J was trimmed by 2 bases and V by 7 bases; bases with no gene match: 9. Germline values: CDR1 LNHDA, CDR2 SQIVND (reference sequence). The CDR3 totals 16 residues. CDR3 sequence reads: CASTTLTSGPYNEQFF. The CDR3 DNA reads as TGTGCCAGTACCACACTAACTAGCGGGCCCTACAATGAGCAGTTCTTC.

The chain couples TRBV12-3 or TRBV12-4 to TRBJ2-1; D is possibly TRBD2 (7 bases). The CDR3 consists of 13 residues. V lost 7 bases, J lost 8 bases, and 15 bases lay in between. In nucleotides, the CDR3 is TGTGCCAGCAACCCGGGGGGCGCTCATGAGCAGTTCTTC. Protein product: CASNPGGAHEQFF.

Remarks on this clone: The same CDR3 arises from other DNA sequences in this sample as well. The chain carries TRBV4-2 and TRBJ1-1; D unclear. Trimming removed 0 bases from V and 1 base from J, with 6 bases in between. CDR3 size: 14 residues. Germline V gene lookup returns CDR1 LGHNA and CDR2 YNFKEQ. CDR3 sequence: CASSQDRGNTEAFF. The CDR3 coding sequence is TGTGCCAGCAGCCAAGATCGGGGGAACACTGAAGCTTTCTTT.

This clone has a single count. This rearrangement joins TRBV19 to TRBJ2-3; 7 nucleotides match TRBD2. The CDR3 spans 20 residues. The germline CDR1 and CDR2 sequences are LNHDA and SQIVND (reference sequence). V shed 5 bases and J 0 bases; nucleotides not matched to a gene: 20. DNA for the CDR3: TGTGCCAGTAGTGTCGGGCTTAGCGGGTTAGGGTGGGTTAGCACAGATACGCAGTATTTT. Its protein is CASSVGLSGLGWVSTDTQYF. Drawing the rest from reference TRBV19 and TRBJ2-3, the complete variable domain is DGGITQSPKYLFRKEGQNVTLSCEQNLNHDAMYWYRQDPGQGLRLIYYSQIVNDFQKGDIAEGYSVSREKKESFPLTVTSAQKNPTAFYLCASSVGLSGLGWVSTDTQYFGPGTRLTVL.

The chain uses TRBV24-1 and TRBJ2-5; TRBD2 might be the D (5 bases). The CDR3 is 15 residues long. Per germline, CDR1 KGHDR and CDR2 SFDVKD. The germline V and J ends were trimmed by 3 bases and 5 bases, with 15 bases remaining between them. CDR3 region: CATSDTDSPRETQYF. CDR3 nucleotides: TGTGCCACCAGTGATACGGACTCCCCCAGGGAGACCCAGTACTTC.

This clone was picked up one time. This chain links TRBV5-1 with TRBJ2-3, with D perhaps TRBD1 (6 bases). Trimming left V 4 bases short and J 2 bases short, with 11 bases between. The CDR3 contains 14 residues. Per the germline V gene, CDR1 is SGHRS and CDR2 is YFSETQ. The CDR3 DNA reads TGCGCCAGCAGCCCCGGACAGCCCACAGATACGCAGTATTTT. Translated, it gives CASSPGQPTDTQYF. Using reference TRBV5-1 and TRBJ2-3 for the parts outside the CDR3, the full variable domain is KAGVTQTPRYLIKTRGQQVTLSCSPISGHRSVSWYQQTPGQGLQFLFEYFSETQRNKGNFPGRFSGRQFSNSRSEMNVSTLELGDSALYLCASSPGQPTDTQYFGPGTRLTVL.

The genes are TRBV27 and TRBJ2-5; maybe TRBD2 (6 bases). The CDR3 has 14 residues. Trimming stripped 7 bases from V and 7 bases from J, with 19 bases between. Germline CDR1 is MNHEY and CDR2 is SMNVEV (reference sequence). CDR3 nucleotides: TGTGCCAGCAATCAAGCGGGCCCCGGAGGGACCCAGTACTTC. Encoded protein: CASNQAGPGGTQYF.

J is TRBJ2-5 and V is TRBV28; a possible D gene is TRBD2 (5 bases). V shed 11 bases and J shed 5 bases, with 21 bases lying between them. Per germline, CDR1 MDHEN and CDR2 SYDVKM. This CDR3 contains 14 residues. The CDR3 DNA follows: TGTGCCTCCAGCGTTAGAGGGTTCCCGGAGACCCAGTACTTC. Its translation: CASSVRGFPETQYF.

The chain couples TRBV28 to TRBJ2-5, with D maybe TRBD2 (7 bases). Trimming cost V 7 bases and J 1 base, with 22 bases left between them. Germline V gene data show CDR1 as MDHEN and CDR2 as SYDVKM. This CDR3 contains 17 residues. In DNA, the CDR3 is TGTGCCAGCAACCATACCAAAGAGGGGGGGCTCCAAGAGACCCAGTACTTC. Its translation: CASNHTKEGGLQETQYF.